This TCR beta chain derives from a study of regulatory dendritic cells for organ transplantation. Study at large: Dendritic cell cultures received LPS on day 6. Whole-study findings and limits: Among resting subsets, memory CD8+ cells contained the most alloreactive clonotypes. Memory T cells were less diverse than naive, with memory CD8+ most oligoclonal. The authors noted considerable between-person heterogeneity in alloreactive memory CD8+ cells.

CDR1 SGDLS and CDR2 YYNGEE come from the germline V gene. V lost 3 bases to trimming and J lost 5 bases; unmatched junction nucleotides: 5. The CDR3 runs 15 residues. CFSE-labeled sorted T cells met regulatory or mature dendritic cells for four to five days. Using immunoSEQ multiplex PCR, the repertoire was profiled, and TCRdb retains in-frame clones only, with some absent. The sample has nearly 11,000 clones, over 70% seen once. For this clone: What it binds is not known.

This clonotype was sampled from a human donor in good health. The chain links TRBV9 to TRBJ1-6, with TRBD1 identical over 7 bases. The sequenced sample was memory CD4+ T cells from blood cultured with regulatory dendritic cells. Subset here: CD45RO+ memory T cells. Written as DNA, the CDR3 is TGTGCCAGCAGCGCAGGGACAGCTAATAATTCACCCCTCCACTTT. It codes for CASSAGTANNSPLHF.